Below, one T cell receptor (beta chain) is given with its context. Grouping used clinical history reported by participants in a survey and questionnaire. Cohort 3 recovered donors had two negative PCRs, clearance, or symptom resolution. The data originate from a study of blood T cell repertoires in COVID-19. The wider study: From T cells, B-cell-depleted T cells, or PBMCs came the material, which was cDNA or gDNA.

The germline V gene encodes CDR1 LGHDT and CDR2 YNNKEL (reference sequence). The CDR3 sequence is 14 residues long. Trimming left V 1 base short and J 2 bases short, with 9 bases between. As originally analysed: Amplifying reference gene primers gave estimates of nucleated cell counts. TCRdb keeps only in-frame clones here, not all; method: immunoSEQ multiplex PCR. That table is the source of V, J and clone size, and D and trimming were worked out from the DNA. The table lists 380,000 or so clones, around 87% of them singletons. Specimen: PBMCs or T cells enriched from blood (not recorded which). This receptor was identified in a man aged 30-40 years who had recovered from COVID-19. V is TRBV3-1 (or the pseudogene TRBV3-2) and J is TRBJ2-7, with a possible D match to TRBD2 (6 bases). CDR3: CASSQARLAYEQYF. In DNA form, the CDR3 reads TGTGCCAGCAGCCAAGCTCGACTAGCCTACGAGCAGTACTTC.